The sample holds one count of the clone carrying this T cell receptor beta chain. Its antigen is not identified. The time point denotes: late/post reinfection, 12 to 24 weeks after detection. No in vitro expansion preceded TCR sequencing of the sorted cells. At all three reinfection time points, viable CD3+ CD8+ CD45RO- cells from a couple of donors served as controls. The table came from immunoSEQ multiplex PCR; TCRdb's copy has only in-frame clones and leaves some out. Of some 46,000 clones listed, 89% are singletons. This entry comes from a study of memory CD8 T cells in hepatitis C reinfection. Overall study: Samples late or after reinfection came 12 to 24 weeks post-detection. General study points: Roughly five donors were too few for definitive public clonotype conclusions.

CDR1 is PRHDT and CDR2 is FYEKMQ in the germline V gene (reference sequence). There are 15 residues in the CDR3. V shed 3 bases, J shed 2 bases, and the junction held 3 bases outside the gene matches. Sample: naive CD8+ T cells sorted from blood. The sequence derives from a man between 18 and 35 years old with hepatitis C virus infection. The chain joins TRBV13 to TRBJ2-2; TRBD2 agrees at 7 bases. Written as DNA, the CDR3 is TGTGCCAGCAGCTTGGGGGACTACAACACCGGGGAGCTGTTTTTT. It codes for CASSLGDYNTGELFF.